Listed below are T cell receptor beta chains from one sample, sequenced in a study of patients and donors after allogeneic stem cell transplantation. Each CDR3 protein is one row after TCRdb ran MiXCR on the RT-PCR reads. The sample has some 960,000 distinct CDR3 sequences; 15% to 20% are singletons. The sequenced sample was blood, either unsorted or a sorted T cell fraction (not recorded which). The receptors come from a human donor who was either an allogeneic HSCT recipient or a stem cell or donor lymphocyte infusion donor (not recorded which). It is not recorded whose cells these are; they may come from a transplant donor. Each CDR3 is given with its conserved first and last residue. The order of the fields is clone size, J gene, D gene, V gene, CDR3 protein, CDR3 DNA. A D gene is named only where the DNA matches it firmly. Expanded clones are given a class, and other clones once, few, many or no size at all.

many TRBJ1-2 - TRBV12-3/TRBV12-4 CASSLDSFYGYTF TGTGCCAGCAGTTTGGACAGTTTCTATGGCTACACCTTC
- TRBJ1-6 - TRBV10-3 CAIKSQDRPDSPLHF TGTGCCATCAAGTCACAGGACCGCCCGGATTCACCCCTCCACTTT
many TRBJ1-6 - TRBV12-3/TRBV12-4 CASSSGGYNSPLHF TGTGCCAGCAGTTCCGGGGGATATAATTCACCCCTCCACTTT
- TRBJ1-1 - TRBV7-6 CASSFALRGGIYTEAFF TGTGCCAGCAGCTTTGCCTTACGTGGGGGGATCTACACTGAAGCTTTCTTT
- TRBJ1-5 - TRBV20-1 CSARGGGRRESQHF TGCAGTGCTAGGGGAGGGGGGCGTAGAGAGTCCCAGCATTTT
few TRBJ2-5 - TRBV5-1 CASSGRRQETQYF TGCGCCAGCAGCGGTCGACGGCAAGAGACCCAGTACTTC
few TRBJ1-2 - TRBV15 CATSQRESGNRYGYTF TGTGCCACCAGCCAAAGGGAAAGCGGGAACCGCTATGGCTACACCTTC
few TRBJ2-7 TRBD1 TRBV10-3 CAISAEQGGEQYF TGTGCCATCAGTGCCGAACAGGGGGGCGAGCAGTACTTC
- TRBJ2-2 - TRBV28 CASSFLEGGSGELFF TGTGCCAGCAGTTTTTTGGAAGGGGGTTCCGGGGAGCTGTTTTTT
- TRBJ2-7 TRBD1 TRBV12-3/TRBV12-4 CASSLDRGDVEQYF TGTGCCAGCAGTCTGGACAGGGGGGATGTCGAGCAGTACTTC
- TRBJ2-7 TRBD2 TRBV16 CASSQSLAGGSYEQYF TGTGCCAGCAGCCAATCACTAGCGGGAGGTTCCTACGAGCAGTACTTC
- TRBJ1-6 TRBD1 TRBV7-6 CASSQDRANSPLHF TGTGCCAGCAGCCAGGACAGGGCTAATTCACCCCTCCACTTT
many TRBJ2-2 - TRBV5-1 CASSFVGELFF TGCGCCAGCAGCTTTGTCGGGGAGCTGTTTTTT
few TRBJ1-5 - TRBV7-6 CRGSWGQPQHF TGCAGAGGCAGTTGGGGACAACCCCAGCATTTT
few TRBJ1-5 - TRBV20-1 CSAPTDRGNQPQHF TGCAGTGCTCCGACGGATAGAGGGAATCAGCCCCAGCATTTT
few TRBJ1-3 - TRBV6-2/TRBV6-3 CASSSGYSGNTIYF TGTGCCAGCAGTTCCGGATACTCTGGAAACACCATATATTTT